This record concerns one T cell receptor beta chain sequence. This clone was counted many times. Its target antigen remains unknown. Base qualities are missing; no much larger clone stands one base away. The CDR3, cysteine through phenylalanine, is 14 amino acids long. The retained sequence is limited to the CDR3, 42 bases, with the frame set at the first base. Per the germline V gene, SGHTA is the CDR1 and FQGNSA is the CDR2. Clipping removes 3 bases from V and 8 bases from J, with 9 as the unmatched junction base count. The donors were healthy, HIV-negative adults who had no recently reported acute infections or vaccinations. Every donor was a Caucasian adult residing in Nashville, Tennessee, USA. CD4+ T cells were enriched by magnetic negative selection, after which naive cells were positively selected on CD45RA and the negative fraction was taken as the memory subset. Blood was collected by leukapheresis, and PBMCs were isolated by Ficoll-Histopaque density gradient centrifugation and then cryopreserved in liquid nitrogen vapor phase. Analytical flow cytometry was used to check the purity and quantity of every magnetically sorted T cell population. Genomic DNA was isolated from each sorted fraction and quantified by UV absorbance on a Nanodrop 2000c.

This entry comes from a study of shared clonotypes between healthy human individuals (dated by TCRdb to the early 2020s). Study-level background: Three men and a couple of women, aged 18 to 49 years, made up the cohort. Per donor, three plates each were used for CD4 naive and CD4 memory, two for CD8 naive, and one for CD8 memory. Blood TCR repertoires of several healthy adults were deeply sequenced to estimate repertoire size and the extent of clonotype sharing between individuals. To increase sequencing depth and limit assay-specific biases, different laboratories used diverse techniques to prepare libraries and sequence TCR repertoires. Between about 0.8 and 9 billion PBMCs per donor were obtained by leukapheresis.

Study-level results and caveats: Even with the large sequencing depth, rarefaction of the sorted-subset datasets indicated that sequencing was incomplete. Higher generation probabilities were observed for clonotypes shared by all four sorted-subset donors than for non-shared clonotypes. Naive subsets generally had larger estimated clonotype richness than memory subsets. Pairwise subsampling indicated that sequencing depth was expected to affect the degree of clonotype sharing among donors. Sampling was restricted to blood, and TCR repertoires in tissue are likely to differ from TCR repertoires in blood. Because the study included only a small number of donors, the genetic and exposure-history diversity represented was limited. Approximately 5% of naive CD4, around 3.6% of naive CD8, approximately 2% of memory CD4, and roughly 0.4% of memory CD8 clonotypes were shared across several donors.

Using the deep immunoSEQ assay, multiplex PCR amplified TCR CDR3 regions from genomic DNA. Genomic DNA extracted from each cell subset was distributed evenly over all wells of several immunoSEQ 96-well plates, and each plate served as one replicate. For sorted subsets, roughly 200 ng of genomic DNA, equivalent to roughly 30,000 T cell genomes, went into each replicate PCR. Purified libraries were measured with a Qubit 3.0 fluorometer, size-checked on a Bioanalyzer 2100, and measured again with the KAPA Library Quantification kit. A separate single-read 150-cycle Illumina NextSeq 550 flow cell was used to sequence each immunoSEQ 96-well plate. The authors processed their data as follows. Because only junctional sequences without quality scores were contained in the immunoSEQ output, filtering matching that applied to full-length reads could not be performed. To assign V/J genes and CDR3, sequences were annotated using PyIR, a Python wrapper for IgBLAST v1.9, with IMGT germline references. Reads with weak V/J assignments (E-value above 1e-6), missing CDR3, stop codons, out-of-frame junctions, or ambiguous translated residues were removed. V3J clonotypes were defined by identical inferred V gene, J gene, and CDR3 amino acid sequence. The percentage overlap between two repertoires was calculated by dividing the number of shared unique clonotypes by the size of the smaller repertoire. Repertoire richness was assessed with RTK rarefaction, the Chao1 estimator, and Recon v2.1 estimates of unobserved clonotypes. For all TCRbeta clonotypes obtained by the gDNA method from several donors, generation probabilities were computed with OLGA. Sourced from immuneACCESS, this table was stored by TCRdb with only in-frame sequences that have V and J called. A share of the clones is absent; for the studies checked, an unresolved V gene accounts for under half, and the remainder has no known explanation. V and J calls and clone size are as listed in that table; D and trimming were resolved from the DNA. For this sample there are about 660,000 clones; 74% appear just once. Approximately 1.6% of the sample lies in the top ten.

The sample comprised memory CD4+ T cells sorted from blood. Interpreted using the paper, the cell subset or site label stands for: CD45RA-negative fraction. The TCR originated in a woman aged 25 to 39 in good health. The chain uses TRBV7-2 and TRBJ1-2, and 7 bases in between align with TRBD1. The DNA reads as follows: TGTGCCAGCAGCTTCGGGCAGGGGGTTGGGGGCTACACCTTC. Its protein reads: CASSFGQGVGGYTF.